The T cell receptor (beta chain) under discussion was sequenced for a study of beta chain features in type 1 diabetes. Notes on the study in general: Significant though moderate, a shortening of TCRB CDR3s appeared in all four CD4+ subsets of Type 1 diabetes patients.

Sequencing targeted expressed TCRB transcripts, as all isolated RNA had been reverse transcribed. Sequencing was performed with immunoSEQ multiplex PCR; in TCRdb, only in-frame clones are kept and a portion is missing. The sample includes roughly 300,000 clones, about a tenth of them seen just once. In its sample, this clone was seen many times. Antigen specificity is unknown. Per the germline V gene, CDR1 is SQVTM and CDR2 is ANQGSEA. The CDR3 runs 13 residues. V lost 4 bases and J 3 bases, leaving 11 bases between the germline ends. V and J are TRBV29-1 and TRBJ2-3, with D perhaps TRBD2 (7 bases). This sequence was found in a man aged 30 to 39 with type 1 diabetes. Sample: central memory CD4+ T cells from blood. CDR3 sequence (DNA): TGCAGCGTTGGTGGGGGGGCGACAGATACGCAGTATTTT. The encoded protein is CSVGGGATDTQYF.